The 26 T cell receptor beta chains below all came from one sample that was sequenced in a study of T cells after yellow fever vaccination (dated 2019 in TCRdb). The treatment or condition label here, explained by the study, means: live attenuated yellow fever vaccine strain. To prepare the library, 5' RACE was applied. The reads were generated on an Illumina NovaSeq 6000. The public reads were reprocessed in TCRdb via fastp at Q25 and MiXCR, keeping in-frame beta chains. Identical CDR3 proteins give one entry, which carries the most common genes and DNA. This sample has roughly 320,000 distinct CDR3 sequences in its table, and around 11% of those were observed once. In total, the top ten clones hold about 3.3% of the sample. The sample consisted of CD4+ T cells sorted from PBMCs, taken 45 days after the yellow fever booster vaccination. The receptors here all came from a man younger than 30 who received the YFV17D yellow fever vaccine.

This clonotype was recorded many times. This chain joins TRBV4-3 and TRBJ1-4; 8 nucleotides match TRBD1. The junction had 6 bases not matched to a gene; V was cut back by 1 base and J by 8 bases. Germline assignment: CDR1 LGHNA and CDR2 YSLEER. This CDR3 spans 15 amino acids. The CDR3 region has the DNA TGCGCCAGCAGCCAAGGACAGGGGCCCAAGGAAAAACTGTTTTTT. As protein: CASSQGQGPKEKLFF.

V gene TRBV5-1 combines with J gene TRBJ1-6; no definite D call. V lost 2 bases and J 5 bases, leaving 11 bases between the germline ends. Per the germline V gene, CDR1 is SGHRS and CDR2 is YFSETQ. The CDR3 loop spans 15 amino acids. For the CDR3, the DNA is TGCGCCAGCAGCTTAGCTTACAGTGATAATTCACCCCTCCACTTT. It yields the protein CASSLAYSDNSPLHF.

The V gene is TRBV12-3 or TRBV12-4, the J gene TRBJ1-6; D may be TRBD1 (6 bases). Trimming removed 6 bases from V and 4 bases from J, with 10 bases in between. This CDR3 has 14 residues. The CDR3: CASSVGGYNSPLHF. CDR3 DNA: TGTGCCAGCAGCGTAGGGGGTTATAATTCACCCCTCCACTTT.

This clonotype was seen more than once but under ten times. The DNA of the CDR3 is TGTGCCAGCAGCCCTCCCGGGATCCAAGAGACCCAGTACTTC. Protein: CASSPPGIQETQYF. V usage is TRBV7-2 and J usage is TRBJ2-5, with a possible D match to TRBD2 (5 bases). Germline V gives CDR1 SGHTA, CDR2 FQGNSA. V lost 5 bases, J lost 1 base, and 11 bases lay in between. The CDR3 is 14 amino acids.

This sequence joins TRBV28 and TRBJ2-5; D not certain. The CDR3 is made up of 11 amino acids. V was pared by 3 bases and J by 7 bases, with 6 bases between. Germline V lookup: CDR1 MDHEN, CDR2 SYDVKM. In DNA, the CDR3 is TGTGCCAGCAGTTTGAAGGGGACCCAGTACTTC. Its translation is CASSLKGTQYF.

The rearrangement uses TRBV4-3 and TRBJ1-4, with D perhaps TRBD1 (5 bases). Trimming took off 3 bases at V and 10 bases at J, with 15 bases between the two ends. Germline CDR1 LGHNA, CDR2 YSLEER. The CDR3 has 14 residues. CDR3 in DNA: TGCGCCAGCAGCCAGGAGGTTTTTCAGGGAAAACTGTTTTTT. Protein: CASSQEVFQGKLFF.

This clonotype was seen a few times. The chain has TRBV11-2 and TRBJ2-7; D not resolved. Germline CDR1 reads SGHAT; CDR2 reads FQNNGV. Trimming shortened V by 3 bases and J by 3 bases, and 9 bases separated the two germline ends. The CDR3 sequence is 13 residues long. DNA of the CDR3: TGTGCCAGCAGCTTCGCTCCCAACTACGAGCAGTACGTC. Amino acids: CASSFAPNYEQYV.

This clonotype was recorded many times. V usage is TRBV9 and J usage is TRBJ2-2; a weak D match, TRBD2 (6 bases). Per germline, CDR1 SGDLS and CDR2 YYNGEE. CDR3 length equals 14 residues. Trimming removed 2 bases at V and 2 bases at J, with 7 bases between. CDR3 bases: TGTGCCAGCAGCGTCGGGGGAAACACCGGGGAGCTGTTTTTT. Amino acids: CASSVGGNTGELFF.

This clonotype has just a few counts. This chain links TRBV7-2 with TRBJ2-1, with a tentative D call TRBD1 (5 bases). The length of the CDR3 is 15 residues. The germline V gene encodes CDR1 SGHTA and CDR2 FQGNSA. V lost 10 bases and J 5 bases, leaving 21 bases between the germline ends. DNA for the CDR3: TGTGCCAACTCGGCTACAGGCGGATTTAACAATGAGCAGTTCTTC. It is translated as CANSATGGFNNEQFF.

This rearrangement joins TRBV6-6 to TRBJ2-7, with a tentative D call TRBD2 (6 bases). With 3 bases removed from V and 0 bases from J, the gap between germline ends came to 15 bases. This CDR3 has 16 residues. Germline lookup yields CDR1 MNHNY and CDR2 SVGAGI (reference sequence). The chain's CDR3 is CASSYGSSGSSYEQYV. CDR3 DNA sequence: TGTGCCAGCAGTTATGGAAGTAGCGGTAGCTCCTACGAGCAGTACGTC.

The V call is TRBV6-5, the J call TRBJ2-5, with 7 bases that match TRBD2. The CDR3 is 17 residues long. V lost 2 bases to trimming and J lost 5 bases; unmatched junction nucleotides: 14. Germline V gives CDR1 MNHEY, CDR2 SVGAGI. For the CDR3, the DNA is TGTGCCAGCAGTTACCTCCTTCCTAGCGGTAGATACGAGACCCAGTACTTC. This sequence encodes CASSYLLPSGRYETQYF.

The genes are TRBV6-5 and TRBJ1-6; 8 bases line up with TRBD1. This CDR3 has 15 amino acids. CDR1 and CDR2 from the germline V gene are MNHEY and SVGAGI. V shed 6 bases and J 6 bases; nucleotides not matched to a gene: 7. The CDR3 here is CASSPQGAGNSPLHF. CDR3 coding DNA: TGTGCCAGCAGCCCTCAGGGGGCGGGTAATTCACCCCTCCACTTT.

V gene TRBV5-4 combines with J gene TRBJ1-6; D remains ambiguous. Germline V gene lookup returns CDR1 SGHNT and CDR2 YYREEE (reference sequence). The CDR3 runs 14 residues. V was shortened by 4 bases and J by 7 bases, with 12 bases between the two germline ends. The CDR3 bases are TGTGCCAGCAGCGATAGGTGGCGAAATTCACCCCTCCACTTT. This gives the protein CASSDRWRNSPLHF.

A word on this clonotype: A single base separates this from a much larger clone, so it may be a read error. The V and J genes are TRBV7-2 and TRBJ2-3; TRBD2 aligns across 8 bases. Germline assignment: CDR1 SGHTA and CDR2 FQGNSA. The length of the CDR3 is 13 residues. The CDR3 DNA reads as TGTGCCAGCAGGGCGGGGGGTGGAGATACGCACTATTTT. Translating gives CASRAGGGDTHYF.

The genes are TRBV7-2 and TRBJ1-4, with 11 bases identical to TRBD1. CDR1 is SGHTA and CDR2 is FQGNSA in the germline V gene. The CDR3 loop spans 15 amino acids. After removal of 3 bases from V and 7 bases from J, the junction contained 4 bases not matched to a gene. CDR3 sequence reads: CASSFMGTGGEKLFF. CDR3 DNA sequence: TGTGCCAGCAGCTTTATGGGGACAGGGGGTGAAAAACTGTTTTTT.

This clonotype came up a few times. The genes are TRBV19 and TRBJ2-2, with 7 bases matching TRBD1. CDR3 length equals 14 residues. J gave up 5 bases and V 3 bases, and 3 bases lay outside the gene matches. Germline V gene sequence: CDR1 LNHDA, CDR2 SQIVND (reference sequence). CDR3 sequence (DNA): TGTGCCAGTAGTATTCAGGGGGAGACCGGGGAGCTGTTTTTT. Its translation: CASSIQGETGELFF. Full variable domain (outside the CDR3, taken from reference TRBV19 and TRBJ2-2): DGGITQSPKYLFRKEGQNVTLSCEQNLNHDAMYWYRQDPGQGLRLIYYSQIVNDFQKGDIAEGYSVSREKKESFPLTVTSAQKNPTAFYLCASSIQGETGELFFGEGSRLTVL.

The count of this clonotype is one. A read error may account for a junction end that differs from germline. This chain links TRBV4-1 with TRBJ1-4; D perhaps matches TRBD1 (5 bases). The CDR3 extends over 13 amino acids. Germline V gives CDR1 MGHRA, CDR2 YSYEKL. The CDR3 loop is CAGSASWGEKLIF. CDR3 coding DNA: TGCGCCGGCAGCGCTTCCTGGGGCGAAAAACTGATTTTT.

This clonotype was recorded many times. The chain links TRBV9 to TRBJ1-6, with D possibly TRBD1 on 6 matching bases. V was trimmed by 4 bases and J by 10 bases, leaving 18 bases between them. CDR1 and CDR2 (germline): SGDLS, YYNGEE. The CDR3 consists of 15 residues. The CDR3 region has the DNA TGTGCCAGCAGCTCAGGGGTAGGGCTAGGGTCACCCCTCCACTTT. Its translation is CASSSGVGLGSPLHF.

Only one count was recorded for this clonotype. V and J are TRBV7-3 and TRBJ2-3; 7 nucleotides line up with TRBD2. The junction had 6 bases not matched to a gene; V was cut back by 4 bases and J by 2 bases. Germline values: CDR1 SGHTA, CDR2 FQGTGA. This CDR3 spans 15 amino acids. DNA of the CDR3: TGTGCCAGCAGCTCGGGAGCGGGGTCCACAGATACGCAGTATTTT. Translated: CASSSGAGSTDTQYF.

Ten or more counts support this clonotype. As DNA, the CDR3 is TGTGCCAGCAGCCGCAGGCGGGGCGGCGATGCCGGGGAGCTGTTTTTT. It translates to CASSRRRGGDAGELFF. The chain links TRBV7-2 to TRBJ2-2; D is possibly TRBD2 (6 bases). V dropped 5 bases and J dropped 6 bases, with 19 bases sitting between them. CDR3 length: 16 amino acids. Germline values: CDR1 SGHTA, CDR2 FQGNSA.

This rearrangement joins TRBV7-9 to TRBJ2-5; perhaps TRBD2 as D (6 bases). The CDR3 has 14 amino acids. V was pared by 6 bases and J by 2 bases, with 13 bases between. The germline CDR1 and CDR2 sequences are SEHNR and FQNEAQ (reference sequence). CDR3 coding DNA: TGTGCCAGCAGTAAGGTTAGCGGACAAGAGACCCAGTACTTC. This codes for CASSKVSGQETQYF.

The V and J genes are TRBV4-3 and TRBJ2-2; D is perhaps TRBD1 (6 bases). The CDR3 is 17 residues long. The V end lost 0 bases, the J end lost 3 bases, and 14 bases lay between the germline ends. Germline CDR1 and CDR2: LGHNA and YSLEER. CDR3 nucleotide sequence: TGCGCCAGCAGCCAAGAGGACAGAATGTCGGACACCGGGGAGCTGTTTTTT. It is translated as CASSQEDRMSDTGELFF.

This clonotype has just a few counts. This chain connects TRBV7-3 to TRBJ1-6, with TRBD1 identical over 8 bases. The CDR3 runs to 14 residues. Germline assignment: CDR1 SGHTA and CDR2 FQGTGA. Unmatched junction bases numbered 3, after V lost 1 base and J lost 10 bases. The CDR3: CASSLMGDRSPLHF. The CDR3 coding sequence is TGTGCCAGCAGCTTAATGGGGGACAGGTCACCCCTCCACTTT.

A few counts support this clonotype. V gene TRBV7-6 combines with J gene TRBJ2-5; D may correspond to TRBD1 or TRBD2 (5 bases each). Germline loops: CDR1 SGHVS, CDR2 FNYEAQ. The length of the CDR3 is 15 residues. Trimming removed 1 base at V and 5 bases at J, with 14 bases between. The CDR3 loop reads CASSLGGSDLETQYF. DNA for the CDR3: TGTGCCAGCAGCTTAGGGGGGAGTGACTTGGAGACCCAGTACTTC.

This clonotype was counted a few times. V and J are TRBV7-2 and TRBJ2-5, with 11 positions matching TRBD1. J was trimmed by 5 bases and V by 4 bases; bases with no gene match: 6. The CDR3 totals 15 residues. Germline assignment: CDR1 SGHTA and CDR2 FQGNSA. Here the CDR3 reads CASSWGDRGIETQYF. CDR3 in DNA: TGTGCCAGCAGCTGGGGGGACAGGGGGATTGAGACCCAGTACTTC. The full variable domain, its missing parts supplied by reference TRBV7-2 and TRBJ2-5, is GAGVSQSPSNKVTEKGKDVELRCDPISGHTALYWYRQSLGQGLEFLIYFQGNSAPDKSGLPSDRFSAERTGGSVSTLTIQRTQQEDSAVYLCASSWGDRGIETQYFGPGTRLLVL.

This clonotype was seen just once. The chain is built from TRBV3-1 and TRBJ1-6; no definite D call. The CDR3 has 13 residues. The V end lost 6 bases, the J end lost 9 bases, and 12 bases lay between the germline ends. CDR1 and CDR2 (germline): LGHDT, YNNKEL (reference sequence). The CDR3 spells CASSPPGFSPLHF. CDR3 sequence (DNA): TGTGCCAGCAGTCCGCCGGGGTTTTCACCCCTCCACTTT.